This T cell receptor beta chain was captured in a study of blood T cell repertoires in COVID-19. Background on the study: Donors in the United States, Italy and Spain gave samples during acute or convalescent COVID-19.

The authors' processing: Counts of nucleated cells, estimated from reference gene primer amplification, were obtained. Sequencing used immunoSEQ multiplex PCR; TCRdb keeps in-frame clones, though not all of them. V, J and clone size derive from that table, while D and trimming were established from the DNA sequence. In the table there are about 670,000 clones, about 87% of which are singletons. The germline CDR1 and CDR2 sequences are SGHVS and FNYEAQ. V gave up 2 bases and J gave up 4 bases, with 11 bases separating them. The length of the CDR3 is 15 residues. The sample taken for sequencing was peripheral blood. This TCR was recovered from a woman between 18 and 30 years old with acute or convalescent COVID-19. This rearrangement joins TRBV7-6 to TRBJ2-2; D gene uncertain. CDR3 region: CASSLSRASTGELFF. The DNA for the CDR3 is TGTGCCAGCAGCTTAAGCCGAGCTAGCACCGGGGAGCTGTTTTTT.